This TCR beta chain emerged from a study of vaccination and CD4 T cells after COVID-19. Treatment reported: approximately nine-day PBMC culture with coronavirus spike peptide pools or control peptides (ViraFEST assay). Germline V gives CDR1 SEHNR, CDR2 FQNEAQ (reference sequence). This CDR3 contains 14 residues. Trimming pared 2 bases from V and 4 bases from J, leaving 11 bases between. With the Oncomine TCR Beta short-read assay, DNA from cultured CD4+ T cells was sequenced. Investigators obtained genomic DNA by extraction from cultured CD4+ T cells. MiXCR was run by TCRdb on the PCR reads, yielding one entry per CDR3 protein. The sample consists of 12,000 to 15,000 distinct CDR3 sequences, just under 35% of them appearing once. This clonotype was seen more than once but under ten times. The antigen is unknown.

The sequence derives from a human donor with COVID-19. The V and J genes are TRBV7-9 and TRBJ2-5, with a weak D call TRBD1 (6 bases). The sequenced sample consisted of cultured CD4+ T cells from blood. The CDR3 is CASSLQTGLETQYF. The CDR3 DNA reads TGTGCCAGCAGCTTACAGACAGGCTTAGAGACCCAGTACTTC.